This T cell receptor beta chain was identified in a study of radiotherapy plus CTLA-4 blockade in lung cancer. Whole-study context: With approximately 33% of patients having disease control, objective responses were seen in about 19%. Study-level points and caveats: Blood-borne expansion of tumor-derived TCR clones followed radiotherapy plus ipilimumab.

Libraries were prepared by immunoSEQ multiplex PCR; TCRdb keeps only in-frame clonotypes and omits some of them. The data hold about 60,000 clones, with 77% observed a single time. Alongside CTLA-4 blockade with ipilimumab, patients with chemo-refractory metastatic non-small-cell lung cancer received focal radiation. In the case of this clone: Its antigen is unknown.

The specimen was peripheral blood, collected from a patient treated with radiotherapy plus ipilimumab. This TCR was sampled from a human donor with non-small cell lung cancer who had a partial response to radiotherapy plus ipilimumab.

CDR3 region: CASSVGQGETQYF. The CDR3 bases are TGCGCCAGCAGCGTTGGACAGGGGGAGACCCAGTACTTC. The rearrangement joins TRBV5-1 to TRBJ2-5; 9 nucleotides match TRBD1. The CDR3 covers 13 residues. Germline CDR1 is SGHRS and CDR2 is YFSETQ. With V trimmed by 4 bases and J by 5 bases, 3 bases remained unmatched.